These T cell receptor beta chains were read from a single sample in a study of blood T cell repertoires in COVID-19. Some clones are missing from TCRdb's copy, which holds only in-frame ones; the method was immunoSEQ multiplex PCR. The sample comprises around 150,000 clones, 75% to 85% of which are singletons, and roughly 10% rests with the top ten. Sequencing was carried out using peripheral blood. The receptors were gathered from a human donor in a cohort sampled during active COVID-19. The CDR3 runs from the conserved cysteine through the conserved F or W. A D gene is named only where the DNA matches it firmly. Size tells how often a clone was seen (once, few, many) or the class of an expanded clone, and some rows leave it out.

TRBJ1-4,TRBV9,-,TRBD1,TGTGCCAGCAGCGAAACCGGGACAGGTCTTGAAAAACTGTTTTTT,CASSETGTGLEKLFF
TRBJ2-6,TRBV27,many,TRBD2,TGTGCCAGCAGTTTATCCCCTCCTTCTAGCGGGGATGTCTGGGCCAACGTCCTGACTTTC,CASSLSPPSSGDVWANVLTF
TRBJ1-4,TRBV5-1,-,-,TGCGCCAGCAGCCTTGGGGGGACGGGAAATGAAAAACTGTTTTTT,CASSLGGTGNEKLFF
TRBJ2-7,TRBV10-1,many,-,TGCGCCAGCAGTGCGACCCAGGGGACCGAGCAGTACTTC,CASSATQGTEQYF
TRBJ2-2,TRBV11-2,-,TRBD2,TGTGCCAGCAGCTGGGGGACAGCGGGGGGCGGGGAGCTGTTTTTT,CASSWGTAGGGELFF
TRBJ1-2,TRBV25-1,-,TRBD1,TGTGCCAGCAGTGACGTACAGGGGGAGCTGCGGACCTTC,CASSDVQGELRTF
TRBJ2-1,TRBV7-6,-,TRBD2,TGTGCCAGCAGCGGGAGACTAGCGGGAGTAAGTGAGCAGTTCTTC,CASSGRLAGVSEQFF
TRBJ2-1,TRBV11-3,-,-,TGTGCCAGCAGCTTTGGCAGGGGACCCAATGAGCAGTTCTTC,CASSFGRGPNEQFF
TRBJ2-7,TRBV19,-,TRBD2,TGTGCCAGTAGTATTGGGTCGGGAGGGAACGAGCAGTACTTC,CASSIGSGGNEQYF
TRBJ2-3,TRBV11-2,-,TRBD2,TGTGCCAGCACCAGAAGCGGGGGCCCCCTGTATTTT,CASTRSGGPLYF
TRBJ2-1,TRBV13,-,TRBD1,TGTGCCAGCAGCTTAGATGGGACAGGGGGCATGGATGAGCAGTTCTTC,CASSLDGTGGMDEQFF
TRBJ1-2,TRBV9,few,TRBD1,TGTGCCAGCAGCGTAGGGGGAACAGGGGCCTATGGCTACACCTTC,CASSVGGTGAYGYTF
TRBJ1-3,TRBV4-1,once,-,TGCGCCAGCAGCCTAAGGCGACAGGAAAGCTCTGGAAACACCATATATTTT,CASSLRRQESSGNTIYF
TRBJ1-6,TRBV25-1,-,-,TGTGCCAGCAGTGCCCGGGGAGTCTCACCCCTCCACTTT,CASSARGVSPLHF
TRBJ2-3,TRBV27,-,TRBD2,TGTGCCAGCAGTTTGCTGGCTTGGACTAGCGACACAGATACGCAGTATTTT,CASSLLAWTSDTDTQYF
TRBJ2-7,TRBV30,-,TRBD2,TGTGCCTACCTGATAACGGGGGGTATATACGAGCAGTACTTC,CAYLITGGIYEQYF
TRBJ2-7,TRBV10-3,-,-,TGTGCCGCCGGACGGACTTCCTACGAGCAGTACTTC,CAAGRTSYEQYF
TRBJ1-1,TRBV10-3,-,-,TGTGCCATCAGGGACGTGGGGGAGGGCACTGAAGCTTTCTTT,CAIRDVGEGTEAFF
TRBJ2-7,TRBV5-4,few,-,TGTGCCAGCAGCTTGGCCGGGAGCTCCTACGAGCAGTACTTC,CASSLAGSSYEQYF
TRBJ2-1,TRBV10-3,-,-,TGTGCCATCAGTGAGGGGAGGGGGGCCTACAATGAGCAGTTCTTC,CAISEGRGAYNEQFF
TRBJ2-5,TRBV13,-,-,TGTGCCAGCAGCTTCAGGACAAATCAAGAGACCCAGTACTTC,CASSFRTNQETQYF
TRBJ2-2,TRBV7-2,-,TRBD2,TGTGCCAGCTTAGCGGGGGGCGGGGAGCTGTTTTTT,CASLAGGGELFF
TRBJ2-7,TRBV24-1,-,TRBD1,TGTGCCACCAGTGGTCAGGGACAGGGTAGGAACGAGCAGTACTTC,CATSGQGQGRNEQYF
TRBJ2-1,TRBV10-1,-,TRBD2,TGCGCCAGCAGTGGAGACGGGACTAGCGGGGGGGCGGGCTACAATGAGCAGTTCTTC,CASSGDGTSGGAGYNEQFF
TRBJ1-4,TRBV27,-,-,TGTGCCAGCAGTTTGGGGGGTAGGGAAAAACTGTTTTTT,CASSLGGREKLFF
TRBJ2-5,TRBV5-6,-,TRBD2,TGTGCCAGCAGCGACCTAGCGGGGGTCAAAGAGACCCAGTACTTC,CASSDLAGVKETQYF
TRBJ2-7,TRBV6-1,-,TRBD2,TGTGCCAGCAGTGCCCTGGCTAGCGGGAGAGTCGGCGAGCAGTACTTC,CASSALASGRVGEQYF
TRBJ2-5,TRBV6-2/TRBV6-3,-,TRBD2,TGTGCCAGCGGTTCACAGGCGGGGGTCGGTACCCAGTACTTC,CASGSQAGVGTQYF
TRBJ2-7,TRBV5-5,-,TRBD2,TGTGCCAGCAGCTCGGGGGGGGTTTCGCCCTACGAGCAGTACTTC,CASSSGGVSPYEQYF
TRBJ2-3,TRBV6-5,-,TRBD2,TGTGCCAGCAGCCCACTAGCGGGAGGGACAGATACGCAGTATTTT,CASSPLAGGTDTQYF
TRBJ1-5,TRBV19,-,TRBD1,TGTGCCAGTAAACGGACAGGAAATAGCAATCAGCCCCAGCATTTT,CASKRTGNSNQPQHF
TRBJ2-5,TRBV20-1,-,TRBD2,TGCAGTGCTAGTGTCGCGGGAGGGCCGGGTAGGGAGACCCAGTACTTC,CSASVAGGPGRETQYF
TRBJ1-1,TRBV9,-,TRBD1,TGTGCCAGCAGCCCGTATGGACAGGGCGACACTGAAGCTTTCTTT,CASSPYGQGDTEAFF
TRBJ2-5,TRBV10-3,once,TRBD2,TGTGCCACCACTAGCGGGGGGGGAACAGAAGAGACCCAGTACTTC,CATTSGGGTEETQYF
TRBJ1-6,TRBV18,-,TRBD1,TGTGCCAGCTCACCTACCATTACAGGGGATTATAATTCACCCCTCCACTTT,CASSPTITGDYNSPLHF
TRBJ2-6,TRBV4-3,-,-,TGCGCCAGCAGCCTAGGACAGTGGACGGATGGGGCCAACGTCCTGACTTTC,CASSLGQWTDGANVLTF
TRBJ2-3,TRBV11-2,once,-,TGTGCCAGCAGCCCCGACAGGTTTAGCACAGATACGCAGTATTTT,CASSPDRFSTDTQYF
TRBJ2-3,TRBV10-3,-,-,TGTGCCATCAAGGGGTTAACCACAGACGCAGATACGCAGTATTTT,CAIKGLTTDADTQYF
TRBJ2-2,TRBV10-3,once,TRBD1,TGTGCCACTGGGGACAGCAACACCGGGGAGCTGTTTTTT,CATGDSNTGELFF
TRBJ1-2,TRBV23-1,once,-,TGCGCCAGCAGTCGTGGGGGCAACTATGGCTACACCTTC,CASSRGGNYGYTF
TRBJ2-1,TRBV19,-,TRBD1,TGTGCCAGTAGTATCGGACAGGGGGCGACGTATGAGCAGTTCTTC,CASSIGQGATYEQFF
TRBJ2-2,TRBV5-1,-,TRBD1,TGCGCCAGCAGCCAGACACAGGGGGCCACGAACACCGGGGAGCTGTTTTTT,CASSQTQGATNTGELFF
TRBJ1-1,TRBV3-1/TRBV3-2,-,TRBD1,TGTGCCAGCAGCCAGGGGACAGGGTGGGCTTTCTTT,CASSQGTGWAFF
TRBJ2-6,TRBV30,-,TRBD1,TGTGCCCTCTTACCGGGACAGGGGTTCTCTGGGGCCAACGTCCTGACTTTC,CALLPGQGFSGANVLTF
TRBJ2-7,TRBV15,-,-,TGTGCCACCAGCAGTGACTTAACGTCCTACGAGCAGTACTTC,CATSSDLTSYEQYF
TRBJ1-2,TRBV7-2,-,-,TGTGCCAGCAGCAAACCCATAGATGACTATGGCTACACCTTC,CASSKPIDDYGYTF
TRBJ2-1,TRBV6-6,-,-,TGTGCCAGCAGTTTTCCGGGGTACAATGAGCAGTTCTTC,CASSFPGYNEQFF
TRBJ1-6,TRBV7-2,-,-,TGTGCCAGCAGCCGGGCCGGGAGCTCCTATAATTCACCCCTCCACTTT,CASSRAGSSYNSPLHF
TRBJ1-2,TRBV12-3/TRBV12-4,-,TRBD1,TGTGCCAGCAGGCTCCTACAGGGGGGTGGCTACACCTTC,CASRLLQGGGYTF
TRBJ1-1,TRBV7-2,-,-,TGTGCCAGCAGCTTAGTAAGGAGCACTGAAGCTTTCTTT,CASSLVRSTEAFF
TRBJ2-2,TRBV6-4,few,-,TGTGCCAGCAGTGACTCGAGGGCCACCGGGGAGCTGTTTTTT,CASSDSRATGELFF
TRBJ2-2,TRBV2,-,-,TGTGCCAGCACCGGACAAGGGGAGCTGTTTTTT,CASTGQGELFF
TRBJ1-1,TRBV20-1,few,-,TGCAGTGCTAGTTCCGGACGGGGAACCATGAACACTGAAGCTTTCTTT,CSASSGRGTMNTEAFF